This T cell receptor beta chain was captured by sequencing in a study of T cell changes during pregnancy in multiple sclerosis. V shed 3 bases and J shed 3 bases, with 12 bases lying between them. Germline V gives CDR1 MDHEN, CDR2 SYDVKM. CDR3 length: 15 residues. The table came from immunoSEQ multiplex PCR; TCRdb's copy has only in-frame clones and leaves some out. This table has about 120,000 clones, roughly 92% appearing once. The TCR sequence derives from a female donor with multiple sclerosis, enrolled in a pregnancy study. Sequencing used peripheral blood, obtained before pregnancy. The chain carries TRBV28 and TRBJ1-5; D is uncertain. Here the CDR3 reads CASSFVGRLNQPQHF. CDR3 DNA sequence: TGTGCCAGCAGTTTCGTGGGCAGGCTCAATCAGCCCCAGCATTTT.